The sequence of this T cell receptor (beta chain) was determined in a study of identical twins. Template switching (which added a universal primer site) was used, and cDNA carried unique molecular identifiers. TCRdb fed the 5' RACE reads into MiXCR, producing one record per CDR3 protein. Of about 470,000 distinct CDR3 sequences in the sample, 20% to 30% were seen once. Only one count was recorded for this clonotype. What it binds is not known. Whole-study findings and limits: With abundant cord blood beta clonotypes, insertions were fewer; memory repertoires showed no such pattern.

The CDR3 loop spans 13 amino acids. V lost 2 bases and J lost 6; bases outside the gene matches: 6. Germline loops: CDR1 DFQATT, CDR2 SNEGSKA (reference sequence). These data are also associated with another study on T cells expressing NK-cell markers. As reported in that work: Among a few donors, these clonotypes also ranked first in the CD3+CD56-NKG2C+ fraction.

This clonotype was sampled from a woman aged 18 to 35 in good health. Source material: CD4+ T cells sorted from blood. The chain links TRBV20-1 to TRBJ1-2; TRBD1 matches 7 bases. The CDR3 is CSARQQGMDGYTF. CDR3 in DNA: TGCAGTGCTAGACAACAGGGGATGGATGGCTACACCTTC.